This TCR beta chain was recovered during a study of shared clonotypes between healthy human individuals. Turning to the study itself: Used for every donor were three CD4 naive, three CD4 memory, two CD8 naive and one CD8 memory plate.

Donors, without exception, were Caucasian adults residing in Nashville, Tennessee. V lost 1 base to trimming and J lost 1 base; unmatched junction nucleotides: 6. The CDR3 has 16 residues. Germline V gives CDR1 SEHNR, CDR2 FQNEAQ (reference sequence). Source study methods: Junction-only sequences without quality scores came from ImmunoSEQ, so filtering differed. Clones were read by immunoSEQ multiplex PCR, and TCRdb kept only the in-frame ones, dropping some. The V and J calls and clone size come from that table; D and trimming were worked out from the DNA. The sample carries fewer than 850,000 clones, 90% recorded once.

The sample taken for sequencing was memory CD8+ T cells from PBMCs. Subset reported: CD45RO+ cells pooled with CCR7-negative TemRA cells. The chain is built from TRBV7-9 and TRBJ2-5; 7 nucleotides match TRBD2. This clonotype was obtained from a man between 18 and 35 years old in good health. Some clones in this sample may be carry-over from other donors' samples. CDR3 DNA sequence: TGTGCCAGCAGCTTAGGGGCGGGAGTGGCCCAAGAGACCCAGTACTTC. Its protein is CASSLGAGVAQETQYF.